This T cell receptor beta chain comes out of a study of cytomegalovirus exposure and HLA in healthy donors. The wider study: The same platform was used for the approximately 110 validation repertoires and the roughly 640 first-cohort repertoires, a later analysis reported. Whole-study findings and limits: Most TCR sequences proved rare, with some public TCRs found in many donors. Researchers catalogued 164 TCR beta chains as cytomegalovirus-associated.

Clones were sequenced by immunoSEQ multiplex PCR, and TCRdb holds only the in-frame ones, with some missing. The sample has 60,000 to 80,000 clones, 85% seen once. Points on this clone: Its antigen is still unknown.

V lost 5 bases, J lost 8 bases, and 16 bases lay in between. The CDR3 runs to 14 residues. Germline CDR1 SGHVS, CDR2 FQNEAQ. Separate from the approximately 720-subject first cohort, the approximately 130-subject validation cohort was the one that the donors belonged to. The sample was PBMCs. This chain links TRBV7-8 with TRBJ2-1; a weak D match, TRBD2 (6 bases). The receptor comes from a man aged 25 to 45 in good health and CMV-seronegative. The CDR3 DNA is TGTGCCAGCAGCGCAGGGACTGCTCGGGATGAGCAGTTCTTC. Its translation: CASSAGTARDEQFF.